This T cell receptor beta chain emerged from a study of identical twins (dated by TCRdb to about 2016). Describing the broader study: To test whether fetal clonotypes persist, the study used deep sequencing on TCR alpha and beta repertoires from monozygotic twins, unrelated adults of various ages, and cord blood. To rule out contamination, replicate twin experiments were performed at different times with different library preparation protocols. Here is what the overall study found, with its caveats: Out-of-frame TCR alpha sharing in monozygotic twins was systematically underestimated by recombination models, whereas sharing between unrelated individuals was in agreement with the recombination models. Invariant T cells such as MAIT and iNKT could partly confound zero-insertion analyses, though diverse VJ usage argued against this for most clonotypes. Out-of-frame TCR alpha sequences shared between twins showed an excess of low generation-probability sequences compared with coincidental sharing between unrelated individuals. The excess sharing between twins in beta out-of-frame sequences was weaker because fewer shared sequences reduced the signal-to-noise ratio. Conclusions relied on cross-sectional statistical analysis, since the same donors could not be followed over many years. Fewer insertions were carried by abundant cord blood beta clonotypes; a weaker similar trend was observed in young adult naive repertoires, while no such trend was observed in memory repertoires.

The CDR3 runs 15 amino acids, cysteine and phenylalanine included. Only the CDR3 region is kept as DNA, spanning 45 bases read in frame from base 1. Reading the germline V gene (reference sequence) gives CDR1 LGHDT and CDR2 YNNKEL. Trimming at the junction amounts to 0 bases on V and 11 bases on J, and the germline ends lie 16 bases apart. Only healthy Caucasian donors were included. The twin cohort consisted of three pairs of female monozygotic twins, all aged about 18 to 30 years. Positive isolation kits from Invitrogen were used to isolate the CD4+ and CD8+ T cell populations. This clonotype was counted a few times. Its specific antigen is unknown. No base quality values were provided; no much bigger clone lies one nucleotide off. Libraries were built with 5' RACE. These reads were obtained on an Illumina HiSeq 2000. A universal primer binding site was added through template switching, and the final cDNA carried a unique molecular identifier so that TCR cDNA molecules could be counted accurately. First-strand cDNA for TCR alpha and beta chains was synthesized from specific primers in the conserved constant-segment region. To control for contamination, each cDNA library was double barcoded with a SMART-Mk sample barcode plus Illumina barcodes. TruSeq adapter sequences and Illumina sample barcodes were added in two successive PCR steps. TCR alpha and beta cDNA libraries were sequenced on the Illumina HiSeq platform with custom primers. Concerning the study's data processing: Unique molecular identifiers were extracted from raw reads with MiGEC, and CDR3 positions were determined with MiXCR. Recombination models were inferred per individual with the repgenHMM and IGoR tools using an EM algorithm. Shared clonotype analysis was performed with the tcR package in R, normalizing sharing by the product of cloneset sizes. To study raw recombination free of thymic and clonal selection effects, out-of-frame nonproductive sequences were analyzed. The raw public data were reprocessed by TCRdb itself: fastp quality trimming at Q25, MiXCR clonotype calling, in-frame beta chains only. Merged by CDR3 protein, the rows form single entries marked with the most common genes and DNA. For this entry, the V and J calls and clone size follow TCRdb and not the study's own pipeline. Across this sample there are around 550,000 distinct CDR3 sequences, with nearly 15% seen only once. The top ten constitute 0.35% to 0.45% of the sample.

Separately, the same data were catalogued under a study of yellow fever vaccine responses in identical twins. Reported in the second study: According to the authors, in identical twins the way T cells responded to vaccination appeared partly convergent and partly personalized. In the study, vaccine-responding T cell clones were precisely tracked in identical twins.

The origin of this receptor is a woman aged 18-29 years in good health. The sequenced sample was CD4+ T cells sorted from blood. Rearrangement joined TRBV3-1 to TRBJ1-4; the D gene is perhaps TRBD1, on 5 matching bases. The CDR3 reads as follows: CASSQEGFQGGKLFF. The DNA sequence is as follows: TGTGCCAGCAGCCAAGAAGGTTTTCAGGGTGGGAAACTGTTTTTT.